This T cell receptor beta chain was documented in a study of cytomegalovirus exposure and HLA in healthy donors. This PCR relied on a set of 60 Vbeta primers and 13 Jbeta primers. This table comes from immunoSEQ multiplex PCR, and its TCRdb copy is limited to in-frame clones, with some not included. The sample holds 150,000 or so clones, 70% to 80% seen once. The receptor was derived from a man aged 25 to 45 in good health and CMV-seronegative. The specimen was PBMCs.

The CDR3 sequence: CASSSRVTGGGGELFF. The CDR3 region has the DNA TGTGCCAGCAGCTCCCGGGTTACGGGGGGAGGCGGGGAGCTGTTTTTT. V usage is TRBV7-3 and J usage is TRBJ2-2; 7 nucleotides line up with TRBD2. J was trimmed by 7 bases and V by 4 bases; bases with no gene match: 12. The CDR3 spans 16 residues. Germline lookup yields CDR1 SGHTA and CDR2 FQGTGA. The full variable domain, rest sourced from reference TRBV7-3 and TRBJ2-2, is GAGVSQTPSNKVTEKGKYVELRCDPISGHTALYWYRQSLGQGPEFLIYFQGTGAADDSGLPNDRFFAVRPEGSVSTLKIQRTERGDSAVYLCASSSRVTGGGGELFFGEGSRLTVL.